Sequencing of this T cell receptor (beta chain) was carried out in a study of vaccination effects on CD4 cells after COVID-19. Profiling relied on immunoSEQ multiplex PCR, and the TCRdb table lists in-frame clones only, not all of them. The repertoire holds roughly 70,000 clones, roughly 80% seen once, with 0.95% in the top ten. Antigen-specific CD4+ T cell clonotypes were called by their expansion after viral peptide-pool culture in ViraFEST. Culture proceeded for more than 8 days, and CD4+ T cells were then isolated. Two-dose BNT162b2 or mRNA-1273 vaccination was given to participants. A half-volume exchange with IL-2 medium occurred on days 3 and 7. Trimming left V 7 bases short and J 3 bases short, with 8 bases between. CDR1 and CDR2 (germline): SNHLY, FYNNEI. The CDR3 runs to 12 residues. On this clone itself: The antigen is unknown.

Source: CD4+ T cells from PBMCs cultured with HCoV-OC43 spike peptides, taken after COVID-19 vaccination. The subset was: HCoV-OC43 spike overlapping peptide pool stimulation. The V and J genes are TRBV2 and TRBJ2-3; D is possibly TRBD1 (5 bases). The sequence was obtained from a human donor who received a COVID-19 vaccine. The CDR3 sequence: CASIRDTDTQYF. The CDR3 DNA sequence: TGTGCCAGCATCAGGGATACAGATACGCAGTATTTT. Full variable domain (outside the CDR3, taken from reference TRBV2 and TRBJ2-3): EPEVTQTPSHQVTQMGQEVILRCVPISNHLYFYWYRQILGQKVEFLVSFYNNEISEKSEIFDDQFSVERPDGSNFTLKIRSTKLEDSAMYFCASIRDTDTQYFGPGTRLTVL.